This TCR beta chain is drawn from a study of blood T cell repertoires in COVID-19 (TCRdb year 2020). About the study as a whole: Collaborator samples came from the United States, Italy and Spain and covered acute and convalescent phases of COVID-19. The prospective study material was composed of cDNA or gDNA derived from T cells, B-cell-depleted T cells, or PBMCs. Subjects who had been exposed to COVID-19, were actively infected with it, or had recovered from it provided the deeply sampled blood TCRbeta repertoires that made up the dataset. The repertoires were made available in a free public database intended to serve as a resource for research on the immune response to SARS-CoV-2. Samples were obtained from the ongoing ImmuneRACE study (first 160 participants) and from roughly 1,300 subjects provided by 6 global collaborators. Nearly every sample came with metadata listing a de-identified subject ID, COVID-19 status, age in years and sex. Where available, HLA class I and class II types were taken from metadata supplied by the sample provider and were not determined by assay-based typing.

Worth noting for this clone: It lacks a known antigen. A junction end diverges from the germline sequence, so it may reflect a read error.

Each collaborating institution followed its own protocols to collect whole blood in K2EDTA tubes. For TCRbeta analysis, collaborators shipped samples in one of three forms: frozen whole blood, isolated PBMCs, or DNA extracted from either of those sample types. The paper as a whole reports these results and caveats: The amount of clinical and demographic metadata varied by source and participant and was provided uncurated.

The CDR3 holds 20 amino acids from the cysteine to the phenylalanine. The CDR3 DNA has 60 bases and is translated from base 1. The immunoSEQ Assay, a bias-controlled multiplex PCR, was used to amplify TCRbeta CDR3 regions from genomic DNA. Turning to the authors' computational methods: Within the assay, amplification of reference gene primers was used to estimate how many nucleated cells each sample contained. Sequence reads were collapsed and filtered to measure the absolute abundance of every unique TCRbeta CDR3 rearrangement. For each sample, productive Simpson clonality was calculated as the square root of Simpson's diversity index across productive rearrangements. Sourced from immuneACCESS, this table was stored by TCRdb with only in-frame sequences that have V and J called. A share of the clones is absent; for the studies checked, an unresolved V gene accounts for under half, and the remainder has no known explanation. The V and J calls and the clone size are those of that table, but D and trimming were determined from the DNA. Present in this sample are roughly 320,000 clones, roughly 85% of which were seen just once. Together, the top ten hold 7.2% of the sample.

This TCR was sampled from a human donor in a cohort sampled during active COVID-19. Sequences were obtained from peripheral blood. In this chain, TRBV6-7 is recombined with TRBJ1-5; matching of 6 bases hints at TRBD1 as the D gene. TRBV6-7 is placed among ORFs of uncertain function. The CDR3 loop reads CASSHSPPDRTDYSNQPQHF. Here is the DNA: TGTGCCAGCAGTCACTCCCCCCCAGACAGGACGGATTATAGCAATCAGCCCCAGCATTTT.